Listed below are T cell receptor beta chains from one sample, sequenced in a study of blood T cell repertoires in COVID-19. Assay used: immunoSEQ multiplex PCR; TCRdb lists only in-frame clones, some missing. The table has about 250,000 clones, about four fifths seen once. The sample was peripheral blood. These receptors were taken from a man aged 80 or over with acute or convalescent COVID-19. Both conserved end residues are part of each CDR3. The D gene is left open where the match is weak. Not every row has a clone size; where given, it reads once, few, many or a size class.

d_gene	j_gene	abundance	v_gene	CDR3nt	CDR3aa
TRBD2	TRBJ2-1	few	TRBV29-1	TGCAGCGTTGAAGTTCCTGGACTAGCGGGAGGGCTATCCTACAATGAGCAGTTCTTC	CSVEVPGLAGGLSYNEQFF
TRBD1	TRBJ2-2	.	TRBV12-5	TGTGCTAGTGGTTTCGGGACAGGGGGCAAGCGGGTGTTGAACGGGGAGCTGTTTTTT	CASGFGTGGKRVLNGELFF
.	TRBJ1-2	.	TRBV5-1	TGCGCCAGCAGCTCGCTGACTGGCAACTATGGCTACACCTTC	CASSSLTGNYGYTF
.	TRBJ1-3	.	TRBV10-3	TGTGCCATCATCCAGCGGGGTTCTGGAAACACCATATATTTT	CAIIQRGSGNTIYF
TRBD2	TRBJ2-5	many	TRBV5-1	TGCGCCAGCAGCTACCGACTAGCGGAACGAGAAGAGACCCAGTACTTC	CASSYRLAEREETQYF
.	TRBJ2-3	.	TRBV18	TGTGCCAGCTCACCACCGAACAGACCCACGGATACGCAGTATTTT	CASSPPNRPTDTQYF
TRBD1	TRBJ1-2	.	TRBV5-1	TGCGCCAGCAGCTTGGACAGGGGAGGCGATGGCTACACCTTC	CASSLDRGGDGYTF
TRBD2	TRBJ2-1	once	TRBV6-6	TGTGCCAGCAATCTAGGGTTGCTGCGGGAGGGAGATGAGCAGTTCTTC	CASNLGLLREGDEQFF
TRBD2	TRBJ2-1	.	TRBV4-2	TGTGCCAGCAGCCAGGCCGGGACTAGCGGGAGCAATGAGCAGTTCTTC	CASSQAGTSGSNEQFF
.	TRBJ2-7	few	TRBV7-9	TGTGCCAGCAGCTTAGGCATTTACAACGAGCAGTACTTC	CASSLGIYNEQYF
.	TRBJ1-2	.	TRBV5-4	TGTGCCAGCAGCCTCCCAGGGAATCTAGGCTATGGCTACACCTTC	CASSLPGNLGYGYTF
TRBD2	TRBJ2-2	.	TRBV11-3	TGTGCCAGCAGCACTGCGGGAGGAGGGTCCGGGGAGCTGTTTTTT	CASSTAGGGSGELFF
.	TRBJ1-1	.	TRBV7-8	TGTGCCAGCAGCCTGGGACACGCGAACACTGAAGCTTTCTTT	CASSLGHANTEAFF
TRBD1	TRBJ1-6	.	TRBV28	TGTGCCAGCAGTTCGGACAGGGGGCAAAATTCACCCCTCCACTTT	CASSSDRGQNSPLHF
.	TRBJ1-4	.	TRBV5-3	TGTGCCAGAAGCCTCACAGGGTCAACTAATGAAAAACTGTTTTTT	CARSLTGSTNEKLFF
TRBD1	TRBJ2-7	.	TRBV7-6	TGTGCCAGCAGCTTTAGGACAGGCACCTACGAGCAGTACTTC	CASSFRTGTYEQYF
TRBD1	TRBJ1-1	.	TRBV5-1	TGCGCCAGCAGCCCGGACAGGGGGCTTATGAACACTGAAGCTTTCTTT	CASSPDRGLMNTEAFF
.	TRBJ1-2	.	TRBV9	TGTGCCAGCAGCGTGGAGGACTATAACTATGGCTACACCTTC	CASSVEDYNYGYTF
.	TRBJ1-1	.	TRBV5-4	TGTGCCAGCAGCTTGACCTTTTCGGGAACTGAAGCTTTCTTT	CASSLTFSGTEAFF
.	TRBJ2-2	few	TRBV7-3	TGTGCCAGCAGCTCCTCCGTAGCCGGGGAGCTGTTTTTT	CASSSSVAGELFF
TRBD2	TRBJ2-5	.	TRBV15	TGTGCCACCAGCAGAGACGAGCGGGGGGTTCCCGAAGAGACCCAGTACTTC	CATSRDERGVPEETQYF
TRBD1	TRBJ2-1	.	TRBV11-2	TGTGCCAGCAGCGGACCAGGGACAGGTAACAATGAGCAGTTCTTC	CASSGPGTGNNEQFF
TRBD2	TRBJ2-7	.	TRBV10-3	TGTGCCATAGGGGACTACTTCTCCTACGAGCAGTACTTC	CAIGDYFSYEQYF
TRBD1	TRBJ1-1	.	TRBV27	TGTGCCAGCAGTTGGCAGGGGGGGAACACTGAAGCTTTCTTT	CASSWQGGNTEAFF
.	TRBJ2-7	.	TRBV3-1/TRBV3-2	TGTGCCAGCCACGATACACGGGGCTCCTACGAGCAGTACTTC	CASHDTRGSYEQYF
TRBD1	TRBJ1-5	.	TRBV6-5	TGTGCCAGCAGAACAGGGGCCGGGGATCAGCCCCAGCATTTT	CASRTGAGDQPQHF
.	TRBJ2-3	.	TRBV6-5	TGTGCCAGTTCCCAGAAATACACAGATACGCAGTATTTT	CASSQKYTDTQYF
TRBD1	TRBJ1-2	.	TRBV7-9	TGTGCCAGCAGCTCCCGACAGGGACAAGCTAACTATGGCTACACCTTC	CASSSRQGQANYGYTF
.	TRBJ1-2	.	TRBV5-1	TGCGCCAGCAGCCCCGGGACACTTACGAACTATGGCTACACCTTC	CASSPGTLTNYGYTF
.	TRBJ1-2	once	TRBV7-8	TGTGCCAGCAGCTTAGCGGGGCCAGGGGTACACTATGGCTACACCTTC	CASSLAGPGVHYGYTF
TRBD2	TRBJ2-2	.	TRBV7-2	TGTGCCAGCAGCTTAGCCGCTGGAACTAGCGGGAACACCGGGGAGCTGTTTTTT	CASSLAAGTSGNTGELFF
TRBD2	TRBJ2-7	once	TRBV19	TGTGCCAGTAGTCACGCGACTAGCGGAAACTACGAGCAGTACTTC	CASSHATSGNYEQYF
TRBD2	TRBJ2-7	.	TRBV7-6	TGTGCCAGCAGCCCCCAGGGACTAGCGGGACACGAGCAGTACTTC	CASSPQGLAGHEQYF
.	TRBJ2-7	few	TRBV7-8	TGTGCCAGCAGCCCTAGCTCCTACGAGCAGTACTTC	CASSPSSYEQYF
TRBD1	TRBJ2-1	.	TRBV2	TGTGCCAGCAGTTTCCTCCGGACAGGGGATCATGAGCAGTTCTTC	CASSFLRTGDHEQFF
TRBD1	TRBJ1-2	.	TRBV10-3	TGTGCCATCAGGAGCCCCGGGACAGGCGGCTACACCTTC	CAIRSPGTGGYTF
TRBD2	TRBJ2-2	.	TRBV5-4	TGTGCCAGCAGCGTTAGCGGGAGCCTCGGCGGGGAGCTGTTTTTT	CASSVSGSLGGELFF
TRBD1	TRBJ1-2	few	TRBV3-1/TRBV3-2	TGTGCCAGCAGCCACATAAACAGGGGAGGTGGCTACACCTTC	CASSHINRGGGYTF
.	TRBJ1-2	few	TRBV7-8	TGTGCCAGCAGCTTTATGGGGGCAGTTTCTGGCTACACCTTC	CASSFMGAVSGYTF
TRBD1	TRBJ1-6	.	TRBV3-1/TRBV3-2	TGTGCCAGCAGCCCCGGGACAGGCTATAATTCACCCCTCCACTTT	CASSPGTGYNSPLHF
.	TRBJ2-3	.	TRBV7-9	TGTGCCAGCACCCAGGGTTTTTTCACAGATACGCAGTATTTT	CASTQGFFTDTQYF
.	TRBJ1-5	.	TRBV12-3/TRBV12-4	TGTGCCAGCAGTCCAAATCACAAAGACCAGCATTTT	CASSPNHKDQHF
.	TRBJ1-6	once	TRBV2	TGTGCCACCAGGGAGACAGTAGGATCACCCCTCCACTTT	CATRETVGSPLHF
TRBD1	TRBJ2-2	few	TRBV18	TGTGCCAGCTCACCAAGGGACAGTTCGACCGGGGAGCTGTTTTTT	CASSPRDSSTGELFF
.	TRBJ2-7	few	TRBV7-2	TGTGCCAGCAGCTTATGGGTTACAGGGACCTACGAGCAGTACTTC	CASSLWVTGTYEQYF
TRBD1	TRBJ1-2	.	TRBV4-1	TGCGCCAGCAGCCAAGATGTGGAGGGGGCGAACTATGGCTACACCTTC	CASSQDVEGANYGYTF
.	TRBJ1-4	.	TRBV7-6	TGTGCCAGCAGCTTGAACGACAGGCCTTCTAATGAAAAACTGTTTTTT	CASSLNDRPSNEKLFF
TRBD1	TRBJ1-1	.	TRBV5-4	TGTGCCAGCAGCGTGGGACAGGCTTTGAACACTGAAGCTTTCTTT	CASSVGQALNTEAFF
.	TRBJ2-5	once	TRBV11-2	TGTGCCAGCAGCCGGACTGTTCAAGAGACCCAGTACTTC	CASSRTVQETQYF
.	TRBJ2-5	.	TRBV30	TGTGCCTGGAGTGTAAGGGAGACCCAGTACTTC	CAWSVRETQYF
.	TRBJ1-1	.	TRBV7-3	TGTGCCAGCAGCCAGAACAGGGAGAACACTGAAGCTTTCTTT	CASSQNRENTEAFF
.	TRBJ1-2	once	TRBV29-1	TGCAGCGTTGGGAGGACCACTGATGGCTACACCTTC	CSVGRTTDGYTF
.	TRBJ2-3	.	TRBV10-1	TGCGCCAGCAGTGAGTCTCCGGTAGATACGCAGTATTTT	CASSESPVDTQYF
.	TRBJ1-5	.	TRBV27	TGTGCCAGCAGTGATCAGACAGGAATCCAGCCCCAGCATTTT	CASSDQTGIQPQHF
.	TRBJ1-2	few	TRBV24-1	TGTGCCACCAGTGATTCCCGGATAGGGAGTAATAATTTTAACTATGGCTACACCTTC	CATSDSRIGSNNFNYGYTF
.	TRBJ2-7	.	TRBV5-1	TGCGCCAGCAGCTTGCGGGCCTACGAGCAGTACTTC	CASSLRAYEQYF